This T cell receptor beta chain was captured by sequencing in a study of OX40 agonist ivuxolimab in advanced cancers. The table came from immunoSEQ multiplex PCR; TCRdb's copy has only in-frame clones and leaves some out. Among about 67,000 clones listed, about 83% were seen once. Patients with autoimmune history or systemic immunosuppression were excluded. General study results and limits: Averaged across samples, CD8+ T cells carried more expanded clones than CD4+ did.

In the case of this clone: No antigen is known for it.

Germline V CDR1 and CDR2: KGHSH, LQKENI. The CDR3 covers 15 residues. V lost 3 bases, J lost 5 bases, and 5 bases stayed unmatched. The sample was CD4+ or CD8+ T cells sorted from blood, taken in a trial of the OX40 agonist ivuxolimab. The TCR originated in an adult with an advanced solid tumor such as melanoma, head and neck, liver or kidney cancer. The rearrangement links TRBV18 to TRBJ1-5; TRBD1 matches at 9 bases. The CDR3 spells CASSPSRTGDQPQHF. The CDR3, as DNA: TGTGCCAGCTCACCCTCGAGGACAGGGGATCAGCCCCAGCATTTT. Full variable domain (remainder filled in from reference TRBV18 and TRBJ1-5): NAGVMQNPRHLVRRRGQEARLRCSPMKGHSHVYWYRQLPEEGLKFMVYLQKENIIDESGMPKERFSAEFPKEGPSILRIQQVVRGDSAAYFCASSPSRTGDQPQHFGDGTRLSIL.